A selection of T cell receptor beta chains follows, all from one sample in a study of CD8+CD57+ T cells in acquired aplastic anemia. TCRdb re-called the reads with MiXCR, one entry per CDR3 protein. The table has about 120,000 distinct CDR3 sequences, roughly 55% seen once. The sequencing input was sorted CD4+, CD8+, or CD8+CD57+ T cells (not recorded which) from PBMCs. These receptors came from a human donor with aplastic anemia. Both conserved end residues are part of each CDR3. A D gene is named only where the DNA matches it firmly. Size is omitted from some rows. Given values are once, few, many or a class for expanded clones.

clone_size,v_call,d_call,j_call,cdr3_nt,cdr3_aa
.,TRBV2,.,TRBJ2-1,TGTGCCAGCAGTGTGGAGGGCTATGAGCAGTTCTTC,CASSVEGYEQFF
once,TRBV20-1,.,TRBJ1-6,TGCAGTGCTGGTGGGAGGCAGTCGAATTCACCCCTCCACTTT,CSAGGRQSNSPLHF
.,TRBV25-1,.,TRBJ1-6,TGTGCCAGCAGTGGGGCGGGGGGCTATAATTCACCCCTCCACTTT,CASSGAGGYNSPLHF
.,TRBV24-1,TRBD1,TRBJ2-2,TGTGCCACCAGTGATCCACCGACAGGGCGAGGCACCGGGGAGCTGTTTTTT,CATSDPPTGRGTGELFF
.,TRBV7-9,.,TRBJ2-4,TGTGCCAGCAGCTTAAGAGGGGAAAACATTCAGTACTTC,CASSLRGENIQYF
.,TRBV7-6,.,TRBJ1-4,TGTGCCAGCAGCTTTCCAGGGGAAAAACTGTTTTTT,CASSFPGEKLFF
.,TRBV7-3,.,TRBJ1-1,TGTGCCAGCAGCTTAGAACAGTACACTGAAGCTTTCTTT,CASSLEQYTEAFF
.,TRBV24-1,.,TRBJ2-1,TGTGCCACCAGTGATTGGGATGAGCAGTTCTTC,CATSDWDEQFF
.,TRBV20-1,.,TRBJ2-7,TGCAGTGCTAGAGTGGGCGGCGCGGCCTACGAGCAGTACTTC,CSARVGGAAYEQYF
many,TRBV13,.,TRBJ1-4,TGTGCCAGCAGCCGTGCCGGGGCTGATGAAAAACTGTTTTTT,CASSRAGADEKLFF
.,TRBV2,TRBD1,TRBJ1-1,TGTGCCAGCAGGGCGGGACAGGTGAACACTGAAGCTTTCTTT,CASRAGQVNTEAFF
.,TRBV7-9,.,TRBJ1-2,TGTGCCAGCAGCTTTGGAAACGGCTACACCTTC,CASSFGNGYTF
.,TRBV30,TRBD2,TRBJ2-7,TGTGCCTGGGGGACTAACTCCTACGAGCAGTACTTC,CAWGTNSYEQYF
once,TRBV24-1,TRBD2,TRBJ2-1,TGTGCCACCAGTGTTTTAGCGGGTAGCTCCTACAATGAGCAGTTCTTC,CATSVLAGSSYNEQFF
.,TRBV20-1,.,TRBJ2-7,TGCAGTGCTAGTTATAACGCAGCGGCCGAGCAGTACTTC,CSASYNAAAEQYF
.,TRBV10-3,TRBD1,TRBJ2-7,TGTGCCATCAGCGGGACAGATACCTACGAGCAGTACTTC,CAISGTDTYEQYF
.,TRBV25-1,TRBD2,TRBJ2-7,TGTGCCAGCGGGCGGCGGGGGGGCCTGGGGGAGCAGTACTTC,CASGRRGGLGEQYF
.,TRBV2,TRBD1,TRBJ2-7,TGTGCCAGCAGTTGGACAGGGCTTCCCTACGAGCAGTACTTC,CASSWTGLPYEQYF
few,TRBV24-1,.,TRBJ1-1,TGTGCCACCAGTGATAACAGGGATAACACTGAAGCTTTCTTT,CATSDNRDNTEAFF
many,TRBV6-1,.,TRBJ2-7,TGTGCCAGCAGTCCATCCCCGAGGGTTGTTGGTCAATACGAGCAGTACTTC,CASSPSPRVVGQYEQYF
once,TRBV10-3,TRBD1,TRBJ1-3,TGTGCCATCAGTCCTGGACAGGGGACTGTTGGAAACACCATATATTTT,CAISPGQGTVGNTIYF
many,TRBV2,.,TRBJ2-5,TGTGCCAGCACCGAAGGGCTAGGAGAGTACCAAGAGACCCAGTACTTC,CASTEGLGEYQETQYF
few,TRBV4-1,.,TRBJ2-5,TGCGCCAGCAGCCAAGCCGCCCCGAATCAAGAGACCCAGTACTTC,CASSQAAPNQETQYF
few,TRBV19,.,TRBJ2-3,TGTGCCAGTAGTATAGGTGAGGGCAATGAGCAGTATTTT,CASSIGEGNEQYF
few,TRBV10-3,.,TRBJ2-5,TGTGCCATCAAGGGGGTGGAGCGAGAGACCCAGTACTTC,CAIKGVERETQYF
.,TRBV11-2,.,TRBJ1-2,TGTGCCAGCAGCTTAGTGAGGGAGTCTGGCTACACCTTC,CASSLVRESGYTF
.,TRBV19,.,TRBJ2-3,TGTGCCAGTAGTAAACAACGAAGCACAGATACGCAGTATTTT,CASSKQRSTDTQYF
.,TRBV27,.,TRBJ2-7,TGTGCCAGCAGTTTTCTTCGGGACATACCGTACGAGCAGTACTTC,CASSFLRDIPYEQYF
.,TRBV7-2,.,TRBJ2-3,TGTGCCAGCAGCGTAGCTGCTACAGATACGCAGTATTTT,CASSVAATDTQYF
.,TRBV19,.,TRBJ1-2,TGTGCCAGTAGTATAGTAGAGAACTATGGCTACACCTTC,CASSIVENYGYTF
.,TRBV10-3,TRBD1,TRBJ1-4,TGTGCCGCCCGGACAGGAGATCGTGAAAAACTGTTTTTT,CAARTGDREKLFF
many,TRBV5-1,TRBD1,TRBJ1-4,TGCGCCAGCAGCTACGACAGGGCGACTAATGAAAAACTGTTTTTT,CASSYDRATNEKLFF